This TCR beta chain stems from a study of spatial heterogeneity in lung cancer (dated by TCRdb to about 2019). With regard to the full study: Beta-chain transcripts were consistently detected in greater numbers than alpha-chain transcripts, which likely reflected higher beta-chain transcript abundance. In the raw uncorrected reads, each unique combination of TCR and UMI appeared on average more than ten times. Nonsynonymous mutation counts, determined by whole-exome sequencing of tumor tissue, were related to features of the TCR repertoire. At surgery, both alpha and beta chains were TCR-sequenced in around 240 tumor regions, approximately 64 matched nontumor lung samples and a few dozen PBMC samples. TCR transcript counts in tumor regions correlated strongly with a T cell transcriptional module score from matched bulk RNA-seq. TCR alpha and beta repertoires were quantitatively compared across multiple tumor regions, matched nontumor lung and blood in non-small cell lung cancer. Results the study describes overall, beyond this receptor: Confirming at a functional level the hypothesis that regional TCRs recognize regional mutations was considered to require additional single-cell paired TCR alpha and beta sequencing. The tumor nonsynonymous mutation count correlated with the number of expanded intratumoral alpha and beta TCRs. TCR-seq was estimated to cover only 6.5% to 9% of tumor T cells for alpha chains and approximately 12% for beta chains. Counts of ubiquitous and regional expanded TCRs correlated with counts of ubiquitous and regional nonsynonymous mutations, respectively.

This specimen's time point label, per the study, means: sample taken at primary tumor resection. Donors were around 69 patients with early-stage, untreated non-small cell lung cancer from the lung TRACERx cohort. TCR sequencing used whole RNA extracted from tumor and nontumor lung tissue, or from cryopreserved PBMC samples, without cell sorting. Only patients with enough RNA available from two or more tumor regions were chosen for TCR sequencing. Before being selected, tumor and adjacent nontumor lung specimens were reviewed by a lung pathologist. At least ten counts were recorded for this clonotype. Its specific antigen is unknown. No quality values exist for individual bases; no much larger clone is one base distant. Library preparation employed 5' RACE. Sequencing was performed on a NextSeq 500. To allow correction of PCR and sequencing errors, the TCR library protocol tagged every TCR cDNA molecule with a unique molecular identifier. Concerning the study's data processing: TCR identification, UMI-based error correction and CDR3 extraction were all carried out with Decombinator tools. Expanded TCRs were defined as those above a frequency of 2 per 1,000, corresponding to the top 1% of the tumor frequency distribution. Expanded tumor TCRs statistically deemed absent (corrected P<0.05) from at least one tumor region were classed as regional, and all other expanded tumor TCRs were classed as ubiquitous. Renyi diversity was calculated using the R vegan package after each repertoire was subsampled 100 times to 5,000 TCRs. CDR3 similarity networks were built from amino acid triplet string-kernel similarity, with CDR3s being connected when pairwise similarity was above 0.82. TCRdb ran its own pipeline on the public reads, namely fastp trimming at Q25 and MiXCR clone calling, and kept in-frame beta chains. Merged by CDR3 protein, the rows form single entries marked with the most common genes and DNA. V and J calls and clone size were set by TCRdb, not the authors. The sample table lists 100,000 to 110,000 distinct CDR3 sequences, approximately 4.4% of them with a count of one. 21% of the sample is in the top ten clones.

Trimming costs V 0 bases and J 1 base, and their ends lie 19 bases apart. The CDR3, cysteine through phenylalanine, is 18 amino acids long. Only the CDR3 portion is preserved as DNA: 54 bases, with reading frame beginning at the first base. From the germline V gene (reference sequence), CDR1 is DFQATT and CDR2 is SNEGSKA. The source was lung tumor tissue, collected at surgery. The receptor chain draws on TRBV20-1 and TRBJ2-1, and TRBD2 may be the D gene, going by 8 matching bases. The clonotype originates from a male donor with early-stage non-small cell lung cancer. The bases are TGCAGTGCTAGAGATCGTCGAGTAGCGGGACAGTCCTACAATGAGCAGTTCTTC. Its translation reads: CSARDRRVAGQSYNEQFF.